Here is one T cell receptor beta chain with its context. Many counts were recorded for this clonotype. Its antigen is still unknown. It has no much larger one-base neighbor in the sample; base qualities were not kept. These data come from a study of T-cell reconstitution after alpha-beta-depleted transplantation in children (dated by TCRdb to about 2016). With respect to the entire study: Using TCR repertoire profiling, the study followed T-cell immune reconstitution in a quantitative way in children after TCRalphabeta/CD19-depleted allogeneic hematopoietic cell transplantation.

A distance of 17 bases separates the germline ends of V and J, which lose 7 bases and 4 bases respectively. CDR1 and CDR2 were assigned from the germline V gene as SQVTM and ANQGSEA. The CDR3 runs 13 residues from the cysteine to the phenylalanine. This entry keeps only the CDR3 DNA: 39 bases, framed from base 1. Receptors were amplified or captured by PCR. TCRdb shows the sequencer as Illumina HiSeq 2500. Molecular barcoding was employed in the preparation of TCR libraries, with unique molecular identifiers being used to normalize TCRbeta repertoire quantification. TCRdb itself trimmed the public reads at Q25 with fastp, ran MiXCR and retained productive beta chains. All rows with the same CDR3 protein become a single entry with the most common DNA and genes. This sample lists 640,000 or so distinct CDR3 sequences; about 15% were detected once. The ten largest clones add up to about 1.1% of the sample.

The sequence was obtained from a human donor who donated a stem cell graft to a child with acute myeloid leukemia. The sample was PBMCs from the stem cell graft donor, taken from the stem cell graft. This receptor chain uses TRBV29-1 and TRBJ2-7; a tentative D match to TRBD1 spans 6 bases. The nucleotide sequence reads as follows: TGCAGCGCCGAAGGGGGACACGCTTACGAGCAGTACTTC. Its translation reads: CSAEGGHAYEQYF.